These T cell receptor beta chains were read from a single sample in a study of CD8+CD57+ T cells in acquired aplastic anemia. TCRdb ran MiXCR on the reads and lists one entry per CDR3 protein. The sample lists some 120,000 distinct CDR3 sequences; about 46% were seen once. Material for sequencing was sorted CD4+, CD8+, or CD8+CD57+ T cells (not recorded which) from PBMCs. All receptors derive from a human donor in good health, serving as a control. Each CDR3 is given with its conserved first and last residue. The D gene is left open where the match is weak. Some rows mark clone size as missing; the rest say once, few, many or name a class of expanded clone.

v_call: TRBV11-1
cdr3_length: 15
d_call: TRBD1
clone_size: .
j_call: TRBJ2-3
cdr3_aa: CASSLRDRSTDTQYF
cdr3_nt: TGTGCCAGCAGCTTAAGGGACAGGAGCACAGATACGCAGTATTTT

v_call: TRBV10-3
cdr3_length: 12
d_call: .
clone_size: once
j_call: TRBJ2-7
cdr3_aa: CAISDRTYEQYF
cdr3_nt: TGTGCCATCAGTGACAGGACCTACGAGCAGTACTTC

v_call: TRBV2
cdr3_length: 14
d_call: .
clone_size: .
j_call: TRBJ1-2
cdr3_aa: CASRGILDNYGYTF
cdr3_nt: TGTGCCAGCAGAGGGATACTAGATAACTATGGCTACACCTTC

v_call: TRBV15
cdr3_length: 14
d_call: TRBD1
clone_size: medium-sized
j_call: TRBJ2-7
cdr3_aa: CATSRQGKSYEQYF
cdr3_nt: TGTGCCACCAGTAGACAGGGGAAATCCTACGAGCAGTACTTC

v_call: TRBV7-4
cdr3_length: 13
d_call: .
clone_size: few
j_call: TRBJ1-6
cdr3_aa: CASSLGADSPLHF
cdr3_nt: TGTGCTAGCAGCTTAGGGGCGGATTCACCCCTCCACTTT

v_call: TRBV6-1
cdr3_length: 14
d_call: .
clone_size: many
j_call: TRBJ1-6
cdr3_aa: CASRDGTYNSPLHF
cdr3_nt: TGTGCCAGCAGGGACGGGACCTATAATTCACCCCTCCACTTT

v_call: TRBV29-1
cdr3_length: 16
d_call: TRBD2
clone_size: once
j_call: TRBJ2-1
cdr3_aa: CSVEAPAGGIHNEQFF
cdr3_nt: TGCAGCGTTGAGGCACCAGCGGGAGGTATCCACAATGAGCAGTTCTTC

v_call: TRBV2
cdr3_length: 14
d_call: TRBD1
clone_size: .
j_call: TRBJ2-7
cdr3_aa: CASRSGGGTYEQYF
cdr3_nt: TGTGCCAGCAGGTCAGGGGGCGGAACCTATGAGCAGTACTTC

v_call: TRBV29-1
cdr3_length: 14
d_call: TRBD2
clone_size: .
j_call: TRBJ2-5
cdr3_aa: CSVELAGGQETQYF
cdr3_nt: TGCAGCGTTGAATTAGCGGGGGGCCAGGAGACCCAGTACTTC

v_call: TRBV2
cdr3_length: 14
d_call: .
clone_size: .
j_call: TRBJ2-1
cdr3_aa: CASSGSWVGDTQFF
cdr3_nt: TGTGCCAGCAGTGGGTCTTGGGTGGGAGATACGCAGTTCTTC

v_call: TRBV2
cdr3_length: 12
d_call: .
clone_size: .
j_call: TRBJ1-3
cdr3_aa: CASSVDGNTIYF
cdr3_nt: TGTGCCAGCAGTGTGGATGGAAACACCATATATTTT

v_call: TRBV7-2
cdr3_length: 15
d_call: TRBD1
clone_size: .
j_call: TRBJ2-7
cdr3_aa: CASSLIRTGPYEQYF
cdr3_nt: TGTGCCAGCAGCTTGATAAGGACAGGACCCTACGAGCAGTACTTC

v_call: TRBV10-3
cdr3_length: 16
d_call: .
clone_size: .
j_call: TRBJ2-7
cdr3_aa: CAISSGPTFAAYEQYF
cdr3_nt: TGTGCCATCAGCTCCGGGCCAACCTTCGCGGCCTACGAGCAGTACTTC

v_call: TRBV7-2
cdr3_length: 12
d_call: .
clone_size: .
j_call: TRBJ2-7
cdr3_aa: CASSLRGKEQYF
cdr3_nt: TGTGCCAGCAGCTTAAGAGGGAAAGAGCAGTACTTC

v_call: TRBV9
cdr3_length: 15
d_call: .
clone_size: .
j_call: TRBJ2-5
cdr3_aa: CASSRGLRPPETQYF
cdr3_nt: TGTGCCAGCAGCAGAGGACTCCGCCCCCCTGAGACCCAGTACTTC

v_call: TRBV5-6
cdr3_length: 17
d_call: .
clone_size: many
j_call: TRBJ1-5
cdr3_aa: CASSLYDRTYSNQPQHF
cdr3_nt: TGTGCCAGCAGCTTGTATGACAGGACTTATAGCAATCAGCCCCAGCATTTT